The 8 T cell receptor beta chains presented below share a single source sample, sequenced in a study of vaccination effects on CD4 cells after COVID-19. No antigen is known for these receptors. Libraries were prepared by immunoSEQ multiplex PCR; TCRdb keeps only in-frame clonotypes and omits some of them. The sample contains roughly 73,000 clones, 73% of which appear only once. Antigen-specific CD4+ T cells were expanded with viral peptide pools in the ViraFEST assay before sequencing. It was after roughly 11 days of culture that CD4+ T cells were isolated. From March to December 2020, the person had a SARS-CoV-2 infection that was confirmed by PCR. The specimen comprised CD4+ T cells from PBMCs cultured with HIV peptides, sampled before COVID-19 vaccination. Subset here: HIV-1 Nef peptide pool negative control/reference culture. The receptors stem from a human donor who had a prior SARS-CoV-2 infection.

A word on this clone: Other DNA sequences from this sample encode an identical CDR3 as well. The chain couples TRBV2 to TRBJ2-7; D remains ambiguous. Trimming pared 3 bases from V and 3 bases from J, leaving 3 bases between. CDR3 size: 11 residues. Germline V gives CDR1 SNHLY, CDR2 FYNNEI. For the CDR3, the DNA is TGTGCCAGCAGTGATTACTACGAGCAGTACTTC. Translating gives CASSDYYEQYF.

This clone came up a few times. The V call is TRBV7-2, the J call TRBJ2-7; 12 nucleotides align to TRBD2. With V trimmed by 5 bases and J by 1 base, 12 bases remained unmatched. The CDR3 contains 18 residues. Germline V gene data show CDR1 as SGHTA and CDR2 as FQGNSA. The CDR3 loop is CASSPPGLAGPQSYEQYF. The CDR3 DNA reads as TGTGCCAGCAGCCCACCGGGACTAGCGGGTCCTCAGTCCTACGAGCAGTACTTC. The variable domain in full, completed from reference TRBV7-2 and TRBJ2-7, reads GAGVSQSPSNKVTEKGKDVELRCDPISGHTALYWYRQSLGQGLEFLIYFQGNSAPDKSGLPSDRFSAERTGGSVSTLTIQRTQQEDSAVYLCASSPPGLAGPQSYEQYFGPGTRLTVT.

The V call is TRBV15, the J call TRBJ1-5, with a possible D match to TRBD1 (6 bases). CDR1 is LNHNV, CDR2 YYDKDF, per germline (reference sequence). V lost 5 bases to trimming and J lost 1 base, with 9 bases between them. The length of the CDR3 is 14 residues. The CDR3 protein is CATSYDRSNQPQHF. CDR3 nucleotide sequence: TGTGCCACCAGCTATGACAGGAGCAATCAGCCCCAGCATTTT.

CDR3 in DNA: TGTGCCAGCACACTGAGGATGCAGGGGGTCGCAGATACGCAGTATTTT. Translating gives CASTLRMQGVADTQYF. The chain employs TRBV27 and TRBJ2-3; TRBD1 matches at 7 bases. The length of the CDR3 is 16 residues. The V segment lost 7 bases and the J segment 4 bases; nucleotides outside the gene matches: 14. Germline CDR1 and CDR2: MNHEY and SMNVEV (reference sequence).

The chain combines TRBV9 with TRBJ2-3, with D unresolved. V was clipped by 0 bases and J by 1 base, with 6 bases between them. The germline V gene has CDR1 SGDLS and CDR2 YYNGEE. The CDR3 loop spans 14 amino acids. The CDR3 DNA sequence: TGTGCCAGCAGCGTAGGGAGCGGCACAGATACGCAGTATTTT. Its protein product is CASSVGSGTDTQYF.

The V call is TRBV6-5, the J call TRBJ2-7; D remains ambiguous. CDR1 is MNHEY and CDR2 is SVGAGI in the germline V gene. This CDR3 is 14 amino acids long. V dropped 6 bases and J dropped 5 bases, with 17 bases sitting between them. The CDR3 nucleotides read TGTGCCAGCAGCGCAGTATCCCCTCGGGACGAGCAGTACTTC. This translates into CASSAVSPRDEQYF.

The sample holds one count of this clone. The chain joins TRBV5-4 to TRBJ2-2, with D uncertain. The germline gives CDR1 SGHNT, CDR2 YYREEE (reference sequence). The V and J ends lost 3 bases and 6 bases respectively, with 18 bases between them. The CDR3 is 16 residues long. The CDR3 reads CASSSTSVVKSGELFF. As DNA, the CDR3 is TGTGCCAGCAGCTCAACGTCAGTGGTAAAATCCGGGGAGCTGTTTTTT.

The rearrangement joins TRBV2 to TRBJ2-7; 8 bases fit TRBD1. V trimming: 6 bases; J trimming: 6 bases; junction bases outside the gene matches: 13. The length of the CDR3 is 15 residues. The germline gives CDR1 SNHLY, CDR2 FYNNEI. The CDR3 nucleotides read TGTGCCAGCAGGGGTGACAGGGGAGGAGGTGTCGAGCAGTACTTC. Translation: CASRGDRGGGVEQYF.